This T cell receptor (beta chain) was profiled in a study of blood T cell repertoires in COVID-19. Study background: The United States, Italy and Spain supplied acute and convalescent COVID-19 samples. In each case, the material was cDNA or gDNA derived from T cells, B-cell-depleted T cells, or PBMCs.

Study processing details: Amplified reference gene primers provided the basis for estimating nucleated cell counts. The protocol was immunoSEQ multiplex PCR, while the TCRdb copy is restricted to in-frame clones and leaves out a portion. From that table come the V and J calls and clone size; the DNA was used to work out D and trimming. Found here are fewer than 60,000 clones, 80% to 90% of them singletons; the top ten hold approximately 7.1%. CDR1 and CDR2 (germline): KGHSH, LQKENI. The length of the CDR3 is 13 residues. Trimming left V 3 bases short and J 5 bases short, with 7 bases between. This clonotype was obtained from a human donor in a cohort sampled during active COVID-19. The chain is built from TRBV18 and TRBJ1-4, with TRBD1 as a possible D gene (6 bases). The material sequenced was peripheral blood. The CDR3 DNA sequence: TGTGCCAGCTCACCGGGACAAAATGAAAAACTGTTTTTT. This codes for CASSPGQNEKLFF.